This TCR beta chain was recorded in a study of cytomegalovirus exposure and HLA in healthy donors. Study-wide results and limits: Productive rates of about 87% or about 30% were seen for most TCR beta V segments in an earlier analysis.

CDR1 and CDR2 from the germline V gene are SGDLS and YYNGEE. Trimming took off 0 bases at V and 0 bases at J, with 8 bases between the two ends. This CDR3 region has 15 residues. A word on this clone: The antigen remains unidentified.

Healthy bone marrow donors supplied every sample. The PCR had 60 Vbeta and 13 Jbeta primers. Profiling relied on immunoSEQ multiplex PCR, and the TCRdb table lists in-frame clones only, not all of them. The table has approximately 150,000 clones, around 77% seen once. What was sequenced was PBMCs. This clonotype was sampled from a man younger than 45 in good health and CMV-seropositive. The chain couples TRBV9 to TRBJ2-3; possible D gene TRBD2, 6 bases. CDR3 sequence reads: CASSVVGTSTDTQYF. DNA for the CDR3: TGTGCCAGCAGCGTAGTCGGGACTAGCACAGATACGCAGTATTTT.